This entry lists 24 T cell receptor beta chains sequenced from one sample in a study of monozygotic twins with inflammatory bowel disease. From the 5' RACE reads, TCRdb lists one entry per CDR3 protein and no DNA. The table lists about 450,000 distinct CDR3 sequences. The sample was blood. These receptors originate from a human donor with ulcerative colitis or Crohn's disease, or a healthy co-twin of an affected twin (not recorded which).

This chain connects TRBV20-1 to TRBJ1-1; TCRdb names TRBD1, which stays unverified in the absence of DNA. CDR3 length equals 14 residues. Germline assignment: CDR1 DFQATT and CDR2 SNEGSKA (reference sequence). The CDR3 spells CSARDPTGSREAFF.

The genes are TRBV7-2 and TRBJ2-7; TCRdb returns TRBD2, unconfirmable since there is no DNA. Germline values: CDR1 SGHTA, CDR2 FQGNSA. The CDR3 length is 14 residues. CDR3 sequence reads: CASSLAGAAYEQYF.

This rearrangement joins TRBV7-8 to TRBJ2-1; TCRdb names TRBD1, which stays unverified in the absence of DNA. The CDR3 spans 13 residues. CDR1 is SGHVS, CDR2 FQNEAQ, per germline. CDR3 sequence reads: CASSRGQGYEQFF.

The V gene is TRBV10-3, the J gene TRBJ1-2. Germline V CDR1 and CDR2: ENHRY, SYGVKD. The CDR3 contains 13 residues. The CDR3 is CAISGSMDYGYTF.

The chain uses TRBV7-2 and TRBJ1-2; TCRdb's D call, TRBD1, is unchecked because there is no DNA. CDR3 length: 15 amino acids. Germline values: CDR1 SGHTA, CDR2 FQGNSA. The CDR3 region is CASSYSRQGGGGYTF. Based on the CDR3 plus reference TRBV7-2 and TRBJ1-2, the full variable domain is GAGVSQSPSNKVTEKGKDVELRCDPISGHTALYWYRQSLGQGLEFLIYFQGNSAPDKSGLPSDRFSAERTGGSVSTLTIQRTQQEDSAVYLCASSYSRQGGGGYTFGSGTRLTVV.

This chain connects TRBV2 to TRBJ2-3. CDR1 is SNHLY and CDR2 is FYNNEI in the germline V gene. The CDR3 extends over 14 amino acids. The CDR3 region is CASSAPPVTDTQYF. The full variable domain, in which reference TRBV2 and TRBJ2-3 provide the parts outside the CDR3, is EPEVTQTPSHQVTQMGQEVILRCVPISNHLYFYWYRQILGQKVEFLVSFYNNEISEKSEIFDDQFSVERPDGSNFTLKIRSTKLEDSAMYFCASSAPPVTDTQYFGPGTRLTVL.

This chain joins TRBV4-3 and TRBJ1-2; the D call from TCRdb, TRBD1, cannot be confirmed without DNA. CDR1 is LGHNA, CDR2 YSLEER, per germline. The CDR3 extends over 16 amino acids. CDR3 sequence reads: CASSQGVTRVQSGYTF.

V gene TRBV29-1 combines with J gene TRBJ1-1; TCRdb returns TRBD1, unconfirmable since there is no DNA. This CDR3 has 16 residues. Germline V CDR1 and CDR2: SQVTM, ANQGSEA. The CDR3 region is CSVQPVFGGSGTEAFF.

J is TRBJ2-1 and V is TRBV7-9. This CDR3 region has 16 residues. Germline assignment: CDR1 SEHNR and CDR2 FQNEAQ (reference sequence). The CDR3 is CASSLAGSMRYNEQFF.

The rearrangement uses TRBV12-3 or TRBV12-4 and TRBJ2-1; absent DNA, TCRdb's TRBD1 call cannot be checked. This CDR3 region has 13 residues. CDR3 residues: CASSLIQGFEQFF.

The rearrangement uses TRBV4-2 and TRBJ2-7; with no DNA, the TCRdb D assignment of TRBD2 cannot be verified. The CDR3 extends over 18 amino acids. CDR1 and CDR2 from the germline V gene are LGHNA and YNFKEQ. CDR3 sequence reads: CASSHPSGTSGSGNEQYF.

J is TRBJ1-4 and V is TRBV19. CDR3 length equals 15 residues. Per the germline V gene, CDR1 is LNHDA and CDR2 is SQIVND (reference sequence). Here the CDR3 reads CASRTRDFMGEKLFF.

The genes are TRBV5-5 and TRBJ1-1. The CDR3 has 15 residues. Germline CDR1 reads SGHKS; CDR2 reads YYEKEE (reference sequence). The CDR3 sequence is CASSLQPSDNTEAFF.

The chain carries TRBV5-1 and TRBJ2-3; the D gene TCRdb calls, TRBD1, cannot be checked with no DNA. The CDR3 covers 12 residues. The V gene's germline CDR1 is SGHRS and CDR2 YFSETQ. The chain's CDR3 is CASSPSGNTQYF. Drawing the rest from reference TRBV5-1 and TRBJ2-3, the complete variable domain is KAGVTQTPRYLIKTRGQQVTLSCSPISGHRSVSWYQQTPGQGLQFLFEYFSETQRNKGNFPGRFSGRQFSNSRSEMNVSTLELGDSALYLCASSPSGNTQYFGPGTRLTVL.

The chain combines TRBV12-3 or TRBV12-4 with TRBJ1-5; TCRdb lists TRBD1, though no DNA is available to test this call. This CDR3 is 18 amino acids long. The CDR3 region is CASSYQPNRDRVSQPQHF.

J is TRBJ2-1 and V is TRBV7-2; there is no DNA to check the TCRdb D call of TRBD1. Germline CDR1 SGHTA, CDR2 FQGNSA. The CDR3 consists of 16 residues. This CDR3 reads CASSPYPRQGSNEQFF.

This chain's CDR3 is CASSLKGDNEQFF. V is TRBV7-2 and J is TRBJ2-1; TCRdb reports TRBD1, a call that lacks DNA to check it against. CDR1 SGHTA and CDR2 FQGNSA come from the germline V gene. This CDR3 is built from 13 residues.

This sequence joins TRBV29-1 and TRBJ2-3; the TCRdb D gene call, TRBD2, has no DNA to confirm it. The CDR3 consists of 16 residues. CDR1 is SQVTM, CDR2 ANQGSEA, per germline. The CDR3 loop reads CSGDGLAGDSTDTQYF.

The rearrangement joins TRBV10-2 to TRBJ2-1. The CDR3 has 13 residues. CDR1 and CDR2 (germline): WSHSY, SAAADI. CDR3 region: CASSESGVVEQFF.

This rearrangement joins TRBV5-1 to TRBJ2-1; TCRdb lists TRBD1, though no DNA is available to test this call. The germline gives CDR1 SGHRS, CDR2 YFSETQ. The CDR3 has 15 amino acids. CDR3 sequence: CASSGFPGSYNEQFF.

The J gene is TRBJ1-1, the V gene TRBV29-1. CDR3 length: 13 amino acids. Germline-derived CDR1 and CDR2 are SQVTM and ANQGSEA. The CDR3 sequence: CSARITQDTEAFF.

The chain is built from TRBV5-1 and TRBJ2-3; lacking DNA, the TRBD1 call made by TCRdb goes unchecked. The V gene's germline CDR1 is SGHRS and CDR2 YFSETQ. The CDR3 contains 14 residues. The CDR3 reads CASRVGGVQDTQYF.

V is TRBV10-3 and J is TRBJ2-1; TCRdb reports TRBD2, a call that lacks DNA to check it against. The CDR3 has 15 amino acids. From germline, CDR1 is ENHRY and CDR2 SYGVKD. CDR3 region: CAISGTSGPYNEQFF.

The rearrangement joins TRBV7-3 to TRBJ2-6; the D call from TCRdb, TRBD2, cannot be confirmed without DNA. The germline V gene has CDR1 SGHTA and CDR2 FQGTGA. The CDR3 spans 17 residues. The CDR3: CASSSLDGLSGANVLTF.